Shown below are 13 T cell receptor beta chains from a single sample sequenced in a study of blood T cell repertoires in COVID-19. The table came from immunoSEQ multiplex PCR; TCRdb's copy has only in-frame clones and leaves some out. Of 25,000 to 30,000 clones in the sample, roughly 76% were seen once. Material: peripheral blood. These receptors originate from a man aged 65 to 79 with acute or convalescent COVID-19.

Here the CDR3 DNA reads TGTGCCAGCAGCGTAGGGACAGGATACACTGAAGCTTTCTTT. Translated: CASSVGTGYTEAFF. The chain recombines TRBV9 with TRBJ1-1; the match to TRBD1 covers 7 bases. CDR3 length: 14 amino acids. J lost 3 bases, V lost 0 bases, and 2 bases had no gene match. The germline CDR1 and CDR2 sequences are SGDLS and YYNGEE.

This clone came up a few times. This sequence joins TRBV7-9 and TRBJ1-1; D is unresolved. Trimming removed 8 bases at V and 1 base at J, with 11 bases between. The CDR3 has 13 residues. The germline V gene has CDR1 SEHNR and CDR2 FQNEAQ (reference sequence). DNA of the CDR3: TGTGCCAGCGCCCTAGAGGGGAACACTGAAGCTTTCTTT. Its protein is CASALEGNTEAFF.

The chain employs TRBV19 and TRBJ2-5, with 7 bases identical to TRBD1. In germline, CDR1 is LNHDA, CDR2 SQIVND (reference sequence). CDR3 length: 15 amino acids. The V and J ends lost 10 bases and 4 bases, in that order; junction bases with no gene match: 15. The CDR3 nucleotides read TGTGCCACCACGCCCGGACAGGCTTCTGGAGAGACCCAGTACTTC. Its protein is CATTPGQASGETQYF.

The rearrangement joins TRBV7-9 to TRBJ1-6, with a tentative D call TRBD1 (6 bases). CDR1 and CDR2 from the germline V gene are SEHNR and FQNEAQ (reference sequence). The CDR3 consists of 13 residues. Trimming pared 5 bases from V and 7 bases from J, leaving 9 bases between. The CDR3 loop is CASSVTGNSPLHF. CDR3 nucleotide sequence: TGTGCCAGCAGCGTAACAGGGAATTCACCCCTCCACTTT. The variable domain in full, completed from reference TRBV7-9 and TRBJ1-6, reads DTGVSQNPRHKITKRGQNVTFRCDPISEHNRLYWYRQTLGQGPEFLTYFQNEAQLEKSRLLSDRFSAERPKGSFSTLEIQRTEQGDSAMYLCASSVTGNSPLHFGNGTRLTVT.

The chain employs TRBV6-2 or TRBV6-3 and TRBJ2-7; D gene ambiguous. With 0 bases removed from V and 0 bases from J, the gap between germline ends came to 9 bases. Germline V gives CDR1 MNHEY, CDR2 SVGEGT. CDR3 length: 15 amino acids. CDR3 sequence: CASSYSGSASYEQYF. Written as DNA, the CDR3 is TGTGCCAGCAGTTACTCGGGCTCAGCCTCCTACGAGCAGTACTTC.

This clone was found a few times. The J gene is TRBJ1-1, the V gene TRBV5-1; 12 bases map to TRBD1. Germline trimming cut 4 bases from V and 3 bases from J; bases unmatched to any gene: 10. The CDR3 extends over 17 amino acids. The germline V gene encodes CDR1 SGHRS and CDR2 YFSETQ. The CDR3 region has the DNA TGCGCCAGCAGCGCACGGGACAGGGGGCTTCGGTACACTGAAGCTTTCTTT. It translates to CASSARDRGLRYTEAFF.

The gene calls are TRBV19 and TRBJ2-2; the match to TRBD1 covers 10 bases. Germline loops: CDR1 LNHDA, CDR2 SQIVND (reference sequence). The ends lost 0 bases at V and 1 base at J; junction bases unmatched: 8. CDR3 length: 19 amino acids. The DNA for the CDR3 is TGTGCCAGTAGTATAGATCAGACAGGGGGCTGGCGGAACACCGGGGAGCTGTTTTTT. Amino acid sequence: CASSIDQTGGWRNTGELFF.

This clone was observed once. The chain links TRBV29-1 to TRBJ2-1; tentatively, D is TRBD2 (5 bases). The V end lost 8 bases, the J end lost 6 bases, and 17 bases lay between the germline ends. Per germline, CDR1 SQVTM and CDR2 ANQGSEA. This CDR3 has 13 amino acids. The CDR3: CSSLEVEGNEQFF. In nucleotides, the CDR3 is TGCAGCTCCCTGGAGGTTGAGGGCAATGAGCAGTTCTTC.

This clone was detected only once. The V and J genes are TRBV28 and TRBJ2-7; 8 bases align to TRBD1. Germline V lookup: CDR1 MDHEN, CDR2 SYDVKM. With V trimmed by 6 bases and J by 4 bases, 2 bases remained unmatched. This CDR3 region has 12 residues. The CDR3 is CASRDRVYEQYF. The CDR3 bases are TGTGCCAGCAGGGACAGGGTTTACGAGCAGTACTTC.

The chain uses TRBV4-2 and TRBJ2-7, with TRBD2 matching 9 bases. There are 15 residues in the CDR3. V trimming: 4 bases; J trimming: 4 bases; junction bases outside the gene matches: 8. Germline V lookup: CDR1 LGHNA, CDR2 YNFKEQ. The CDR3 DNA reads as TGTGCCAGCAGCCTAGGCGGACTAGCGATGTACGAGCAGTACTTC. Protein product: CASSLGGLAMYEQYF.

This chain uses TRBV28 with TRBJ2-4; 7 positions agree with TRBD1. The CDR3 contains 16 residues. Trimming at V came to 6 bases and at J to 9 bases, leaving 17 bases not matched to a gene. Germline CDR1 is MDHEN and CDR2 is SYDVKM. Written as DNA, the CDR3 is TGTGCCAGCAGCTTCCCCGACCCCCGACAGGGAAGCATTCAGTACTTC. Amino acid sequence: CASSFPDPRQGSIQYF. Supplemented by reference TRBV28 and TRBJ2-4, the full variable domain reads DVKVTQSSRYLVKRTGEKVFLECVQDMDHENMFWYRQDPGLGLRLIYFSYDVKMKEKGDIPEGYSVSREKKERFSLILESASTNQTSMYLCASSFPDPRQGSIQYFGAGTRLSVL.

The genes are TRBV2 and TRBJ1-2, with D unclear. V shed 6 bases and J shed 0 bases, with 5 bases lying between them. CDR1 is SNHLY, CDR2 FYNNEI, per germline. This CDR3 spans 12 amino acids. The CDR3 DNA sequence: TGTGCCAGCAGGAGATCTAACTATGGCTACACCTTC. It yields the protein CASRRSNYGYTF.

V gene TRBV11-2 combines with J gene TRBJ1-1; D might be TRBD1 (5 bases). Trimming pared 5 bases from V and 1 base from J, leaving 14 bases between. The CDR3 loop spans 15 amino acids. Looked up from germline, CDR1 is SGHAT and CDR2 is FQNNGV. CDR3 DNA sequence: TGTGCCAGCAGCCGAGGACACCCCTCGAACACTGAAGCTTTCTTT. It translates to CASSRGHPSNTEAFF.